The rows below give T cell receptor beta chains drawn from one sample of a study of blood T cell repertoires in COVID-19. Method: immunoSEQ multiplex PCR; TCRdb's copy keeps in-frame clones and lacks some. The data show approximately 68,000 clones, with around 80% seen just once and 8.5% to 10% held by the top ten. Sequenced sample: peripheral blood. These receptors were obtained from a woman aged 45-65 years with acute or convalescent COVID-19. Each CDR3 is given with its conserved first and last residue. D genes are given only for firm matches. Clone sizes are given selectively: once, few, many, or a class where the clone is expanded.

clone size	D gene	V gene	J gene	CDR3 DNA	CDR3 protein
NA	NA	TRBV2	TRBJ2-1	TGTGCCAGCAGTGAAAGGTGGGAGTTCGATGAGCAGTTCTTC	CASSERWEFDEQFF
NA	TRBD1	TRBV9	TRBJ2-3	TGTGCCAGCGGGAGCGGACAGGGGACAGATACGCAGTATTTT	CASGSGQGTDTQYF
once	NA	TRBV7-3	TRBJ2-1	TGTGCCAGCAGCTATGCTAGAAGCGGGTACAATGAGCAGTTCTTC	CASSYARSGYNEQFF
NA	NA	TRBV29-1	TRBJ2-1	TGCAGCGCCAGGGTTGTATTCATTACAGGCAATGAGCAGTTCTTC	CSARVVFITGNEQFF
once	NA	TRBV3-1/TRBV3-2	TRBJ1-1	TGTGCCAGCAGCCAAGGGGCCCACACTGAAGCTTTCTTT	CASSQGAHTEAFF
NA	TRBD2	TRBV9	TRBJ2-2	TGTGCCAGCAGTCCTCAAACGGGCGGGAGTAACACCGGGGAGCTGTTTTTT	CASSPQTGGSNTGELFF
NA	TRBD1	TRBV18	TRBJ2-7	TGTGCCAGCTCACCTCGGACAGGGAGCTCCTACGAGCAGTACTTC	CASSPRTGSSYEQYF
NA	NA	TRBV7-2	TRBJ2-5	TGTGCCAGCAGCTCCCTGGGGGCGGGAGTAGGAGAGACCCAGTACTTC	CASSSLGAGVGETQYF
NA	TRBD1	TRBV7-8	TRBJ1-6	TGTGCCAGCAGCTTAGTAGGGACAGGAGGACCCCTCCACTTT	CASSLVGTGGPLHF
few	NA	TRBV5-6	TRBJ1-5	TGTGCCAGCAGCTTGCCAGGGGCAGGTCAGCCCCAGCATTTT	CASSLPGAGQPQHF
few	NA	TRBV7-8	TRBJ1-4	TGTGCCAGCAGCCCAGTGGTGGTTACGGGTGAAAAACTGTTTTTT	CASSPVVVTGEKLFF
NA	NA	TRBV7-2	TRBJ2-1	TGTGCCAGCAGCTTAGTTCAGGGAACTGAGCAGTTCTTC	CASSLVQGTEQFF
NA	NA	TRBV11-2	TRBJ1-2	TGTGCCAGCAGCGTTGCACAGGGCTATGGCTACACCTTC	CASSVAQGYGYTF
few	NA	TRBV2	TRBJ1-1	TGTGCCAGCCACTGGACAGCCTACACTGAAGCTTTCTTT	CASHWTAYTEAFF
NA	NA	TRBV19	TRBJ2-3	TGTGCCAGTAGTATTGGGCGAGATACGCAGTATTTT	CASSIGRDTQYF
NA	TRBD2	TRBV2	TRBJ2-7	TGTGCCAGCAGCCCGGGACTAGGCTACGAGCAGTACTTC	CASSPGLGYEQYF
NA	TRBD1	TRBV5-4	TRBJ1-2	TGTGCCAGCAGCCCGTCGGTCGGGACAGATGGCTACACCTTC	CASSPSVGTDGYTF
NA	NA	TRBV5-1	TRBJ1-1	TGCGCCAGCAGCTTGGCAGGTAACGCTGAAGCTTTCTTT	CASSLAGNAEAFF
NA	TRBD1	TRBV19	TRBJ1-2	TGTGCCAGTAGTATGACAGGGTCCCTAAACTATGGCTACACCTTC	CASSMTGSLNYGYTF
NA	NA	TRBV27	TRBJ1-1	TGTGCCAGCAGTCGCAGGGGCAACACTGAAGCTTTCTTT	CASSRRGNTEAFF
NA	TRBD1	TRBV28	TRBJ1-1	TGTGCCAGCAGTTCTGGACAGGGGGCGCTTACTGAAGCTTTCTTT	CASSSGQGALTEAFF
NA	TRBD1	TRBV27	TRBJ1-4	TGTGCCAGCAGTTTACTGGGTGCGGGCAGGGGGCAGGAAAAACTGTTTTTT	CASSLLGAGRGQEKLFF
NA	TRBD2	TRBV18	TRBJ2-3	TGTGCCAGTTCACCGCCGGGACTAGCGTCAACAGATACGCAGTATTTT	CASSPPGLASTDTQYF
NA	NA	TRBV7-8	TRBJ1-5	TGTGCCAGCAGCTTAGCCCGGGAGGGTCAGCCCCAGCATTTT	CASSLAREGQPQHF
NA	NA	TRBV18	TRBJ1-1	TGTGCCAGCTCACCAAGGCCAGGCCTCATGAACACTGAAGCTTTCTTT	CASSPRPGLMNTEAFF
few	NA	TRBV30	TRBJ1-2	TGTGCCTGGAGGCCGGGAGGGTATGGCTACACCTTC	CAWRPGGYGYTF
NA	TRBD2	TRBV20-1	TRBJ2-1	TGCAGTGCTAGTCACGGGACTAGCGGGGGGCGGGAGCAGTTCTTC	CSASHGTSGGREQFF
once	NA	TRBV28	TRBJ1-5	TGTGCCAGCAAGAATACTCCCGGAGGGGCCGGAATGAGTTTGAATCAGCCCCAGCATTTT	CASKNTPGGAGMSLNQPQHF
NA	TRBD2	TRBV7-9	TRBJ2-5	TGTGCCAGCAGCCCGGGACTAGCAGGCCGGTACCAAGAGACCCAGTACTTC	CASSPGLAGRYQETQYF
NA	NA	TRBV29-1	TRBJ1-5	TGCAGCGTACAGGACAGCAATCAGCCCCAGCATTTT	CSVQDSNQPQHF
NA	NA	TRBV2	TRBJ2-3	TGTGCCAGCAGTGAAGATCTCTCCCATACGCAGTATTTT	CASSEDLSHTQYF
NA	NA	TRBV5-8	TRBJ1-5	TGTGCCAGCAGCGGACCCGGGGGCAATCAGCCCCAGCATTTT	CASSGPGGNQPQHF
once	NA	TRBV4-1	TRBJ1-6	TGCGCCAGCAGCCAAGTGGGGAGTGATAATTCACCCCTCCACTTT	CASSQVGSDNSPLHF
NA	NA	TRBV4-3	TRBJ1-4	TGCGCCAGCAGCCCCTCCCCCAGGGCTGAAAAACTGTTTTTT	CASSPSPRAEKLFF
NA	NA	TRBV11-2	TRBJ1-4	TGTGCCAGCAGCTCACAGGGTGTAGAACTGTTTTTT	CASSSQGVELFF
NA	TRBD2	TRBV5-4	TRBJ2-3	TGTGCCAGCAGCTTGGGCGGGGGACTAGTTACAGATACGCAGTATTTT	CASSLGGGLVTDTQYF
once	TRBD2	TRBV6-5	TRBJ2-5	TGTGCCAGCAGTTACCAGCGGGGGCCGCCATTATACTTC	CASSYQRGPPLYF
NA	NA	TRBV18	TRBJ1-1	TGTGCCAGCTCACCACAAACTGACATCGTTGAAGCTTTCTTT	CASSPQTDIVEAFF